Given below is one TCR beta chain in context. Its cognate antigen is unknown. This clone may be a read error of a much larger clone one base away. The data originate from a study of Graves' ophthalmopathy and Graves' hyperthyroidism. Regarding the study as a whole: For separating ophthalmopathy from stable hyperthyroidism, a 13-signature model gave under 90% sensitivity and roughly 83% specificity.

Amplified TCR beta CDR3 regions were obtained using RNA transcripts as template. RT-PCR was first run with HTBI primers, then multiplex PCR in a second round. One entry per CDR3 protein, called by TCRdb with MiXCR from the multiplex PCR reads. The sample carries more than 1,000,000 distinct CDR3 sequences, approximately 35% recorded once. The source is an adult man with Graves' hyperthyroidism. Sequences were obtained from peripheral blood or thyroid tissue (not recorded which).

As DNA, the CDR3 is TGTACCATCACTTCTGGGGTGGGGGAGTCCTACGAGCAGTACTTC. It yields the protein CTITSGVGESYEQYF. This chain joins TRBV10-3 and TRBJ2-7; D may match TRBD1 or TRBD2 (5 bases each). The CDR3 contains 15 residues. The germline V gene has CDR1 ENHRY and CDR2 SYGVKD.